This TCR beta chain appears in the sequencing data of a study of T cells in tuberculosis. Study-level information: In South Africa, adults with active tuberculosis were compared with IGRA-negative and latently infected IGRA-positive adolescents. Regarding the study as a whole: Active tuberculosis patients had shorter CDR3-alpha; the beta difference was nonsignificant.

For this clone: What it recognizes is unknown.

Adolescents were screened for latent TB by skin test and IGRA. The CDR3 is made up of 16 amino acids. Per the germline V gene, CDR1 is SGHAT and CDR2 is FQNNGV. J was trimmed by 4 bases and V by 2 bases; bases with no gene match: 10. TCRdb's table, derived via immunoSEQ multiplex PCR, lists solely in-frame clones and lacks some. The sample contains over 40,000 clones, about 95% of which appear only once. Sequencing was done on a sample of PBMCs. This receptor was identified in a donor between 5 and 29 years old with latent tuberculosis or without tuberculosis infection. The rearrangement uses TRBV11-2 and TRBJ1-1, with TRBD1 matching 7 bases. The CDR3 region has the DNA TGTGCCAGCAGCTTACTGTCCGCAGGGGGTGTCACTGAAGCTTTCTTT. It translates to CASSLLSAGGVTEAFF.